These 19 T cell receptor beta chains were all obtained from the same sample, sequenced in a study of blood T cell repertoires in COVID-19. Method: immunoSEQ multiplex PCR; TCRdb's copy keeps in-frame clones and lacks some. Among about 270,000 clones listed, 88% were seen once. Material for sequencing was PBMCs or T cells enriched from blood (not recorded which). The receptors were gathered from a woman aged 55-69 years in a cohort exposed to, infected with or recovered from COVID-19 (not recorded which).

The chain employs TRBV27 and TRBJ1-1; the D gene is possibly TRBD1 (6 bases). Germline loops: CDR1 MNHEY, CDR2 SMNVEV (reference sequence). V was cut by 5 bases and J by 7 bases, with 17 bases left in between. CDR3 size: 14 residues. This CDR3 is CASSRLRGSGEAFF. CDR3 coding DNA: TGTGCCAGCAGTCGTCTCAGGGGATCGGGTGAAGCTTTCTTT.

J is TRBJ2-4 and V is TRBV28; 8 nucleotides match TRBD1. This CDR3 spans 16 amino acids. Germline CDR1 and CDR2: MDHEN and SYDVKM. The J segment lost 3 bases and the V segment lost 6 bases, leaving 10 bases of the junction unmatched. CDR3 sequence: CASSPYGQGGKNIQYF. The CDR3 DNA follows: TGTGCCAGCAGCCCCTATGGACAGGGCGGCAAAAACATTCAGTACTTC.

The rearrangement uses TRBV29-1 and TRBJ2-1; a possible D gene is TRBD2 (5 bases). This CDR3 comprises 12 residues. Trimming took off 0 bases at V and 8 bases at J, with 8 bases between the two ends. Germline loops: CDR1 SQVTM, CDR2 ANQGSEA. The DNA of the CDR3 is TGCAGCGTTGAAGATTTCGGGGATGAGCAGTTCTTC. It yields the protein CSVEDFGDEQFF.

The chain uses TRBV11-2 and TRBJ2-2; TRBD2 matches 13 bases. V lost 7 bases to trimming and J lost 2 bases; unmatched junction nucleotides: 4. The CDR3 is made up of 16 amino acids. From germline, CDR1 is SGHAT and CDR2 FQNNGV. CDR3 sequence (DNA): TGTGCCAGCACCAGGACTAGCGGGAGTAACACCGGGGAGCTGTTTTTT. Translated: CASTRTSGSNTGELFF.

The genes are TRBV3-1 (or the pseudogene TRBV3-2) and TRBJ1-2, with D hard to call. The V end lost 1 base, the J end lost 1 base, and 4 bases lay between the germline ends. In germline, CDR1 is LGHDT, CDR2 YNNKEL (reference sequence). The CDR3 consists of 13 residues. The CDR3 reads CASSQGGNYGYTF. The CDR3 region has the DNA TGTGCCAGCAGCCAAGGCGGTAACTATGGCTACACCTTC.

This chain joins TRBV5-6 and TRBJ2-7, with D possibly being TRBD1 (9 bases). This CDR3 contains 17 residues. Deletions cut 0 bases from V and 1 base from J, with 17 bases between. The V gene's germline CDR1 is SGHDT and CDR2 YYEEEE. In nucleotides, the CDR3 is TGTGCCAGCAGCTTGGTCTTAGCGGGACAGGGTTCCTACGAGCAGTACTTC. This codes for CASSLVLAGQGSYEQYF.

This clone was observed once. The rearrangement links TRBV7-9 to TRBJ2-1; TRBD2 matches 12 bases. The V gene end was trimmed by 1 base and the J gene end by 10 bases; junction bases not matched to a gene: 2. The germline gives CDR1 SEHNR, CDR2 FQNEAQ (reference sequence). The CDR3 consists of 14 residues. CDR3: CASSLVLAGGEQFF. The CDR3 nucleotides read TGTGCCAGCAGCTTAGTACTAGCGGGAGGCGAGCAGTTCTTC.

This chain uses TRBV11-2 with TRBJ1-2, with TRBD1 identical over 7 bases. This CDR3 has 16 amino acids. J gave up 6 bases and V 1 base, and 11 bases lay outside the gene matches. Germline lookup yields CDR1 SGHAT and CDR2 FQNNGV. The DNA for the CDR3 is TGTGCCAGCAGCTTAGTACAGGGGACTTTTATCGATGGCTACACCTTC. It is translated as CASSLVQGTFIDGYTF.

V is TRBV6-2 or TRBV6-3 and J is TRBJ2-7, with D possibly matching TRBD1 (6 bases). Deletions cut 0 bases from V and 0 bases from J, with 24 bases between. Per the germline V gene, CDR1 is MNHEY and CDR2 is SVGEGT. The CDR3 length is 20 residues. The CDR3 protein is CASSYSIDTTGTQFSYEQYF. The CDR3, as DNA: TGTGCCAGCAGTTACTCGATTGATACCACCGGGACACAGTTCTCCTACGAGCAGTACTTC.

This clone was seen only a few times. This sequence joins TRBV11-2 and TRBJ2-2; possibly TRBD1 for D (8 bases). Germline CDR1 SGHAT, CDR2 FQNNGV. CDR3 length: 15 residues. The V end lost 5 bases, the J end lost 4 bases, and 14 bases lay between the germline ends. Written as DNA, the CDR3 is TGTGCCAGCAGCACGTACAGGGGGGGCACCGGGGAGCTGTTTTTT. The encoded protein is CASSTYRGGTGELFF.

This clone appeared a few times. J is TRBJ1-5 and V is TRBV3-1 (or the pseudogene TRBV3-2); 7 bases match TRBD1. The CDR3 has 17 residues. Germline V gene data show CDR1 as LGHDT and CDR2 as YNNKEL (reference sequence). The V gene end was trimmed by 3 bases and the J gene end by 1 base; junction bases not matched to a gene: 9. For the CDR3, the DNA is TGTGCCAGCAGCCATCCCCCGGGACAGACGAGCAATCAGCCCCAGCATTTT. Its translation: CASSHPPGQTSNQPQHF.

This chain connects TRBV6-4 to TRBJ2-1, with 12 bases aligning to TRBD2. Germline CDR1 reads MRHNA; CDR2 reads SNTAGT. The V gene end was trimmed by 6 bases and the J gene end by 7 bases; junction bases not matched to a gene: 7. The CDR3 has 15 amino acids. DNA of the CDR3: TGTGCCAGCAGCATACTAGCGGGAGGAGGTAATGAGCAGTTCTTC. Translated, it gives CASSILAGGGNEQFF.

This clone was picked up one time. The chain has TRBV7-8 and TRBJ2-7; D gene unclear. This CDR3 has 13 amino acids. V lost 0 bases and J lost 3, with 6 bases in between. Germline V gene data show CDR1 as SGHVS and CDR2 as FQNEAQ. CDR3 loop: CASSLAGGYEQYF. CDR3 bases: TGTGCCAGCAGCTTAGCAGGCGGCTACGAGCAGTACTTC. Full variable domain (remainder filled in from reference TRBV7-8 and TRBJ2-7): GAGVSQSPRYKVAKRGQDVALRCDPISGHVSLFWYQQALGQGPEFLTYFQNEAQLDKSGLPSDRFFAERPEGSVSTLKIQRTQQEDSAVYLCASSLAGGYEQYFGPGTRLTVT.

DNA of the CDR3: TGTGCCAGCAGCCGGGGGGCTGAAGCTTTCTTT. Its protein is CASSRGAEAFF. This chain joins TRBV11-2 and TRBJ1-1; a weak D match, TRBD1 (5 bases). Germline V gene data show CDR1 as SGHAT and CDR2 as FQNNGV. CDR3 length: 11 amino acids. V gave up 5 bases and J gave up 6 bases, with 7 bases separating them.

This chain links TRBV6-5 with TRBJ1-2, with 7 bases aligning to TRBD1. V shed 0 bases and J 5 bases; nucleotides not matched to a gene: 6. The length of the CDR3 is 15 residues. Germline V gene lookup returns CDR1 MNHEY and CDR2 SVGAGI. The CDR3 sequence: CASSYSTGPLYGYTF. CDR3 nucleotide sequence: TGTGCCAGCAGTTACTCGACAGGGCCCCTTTATGGCTACACCTTC.

The genes are TRBV27 and TRBJ2-1; 7 positions match TRBD1. V lost 4 bases to trimming and J lost 5 bases; unmatched junction nucleotides: 2. Germline V gives CDR1 MNHEY, CDR2 SMNVEV (reference sequence). There are 13 residues in the CDR3. CDR3 in amino acids: CASSWTGNNEQFF. The CDR3 DNA follows: TGTGCCAGCAGTTGGACAGGAAACAATGAGCAGTTCTTC.

The chain has TRBV27 and TRBJ1-4, with D hard to call. The CDR3 runs 13 residues. The germline V gene encodes CDR1 MNHEY and CDR2 SMNVEV (reference sequence). Trimming took 6 bases from V and 7 from J, leaving 12 bases between them. The CDR3 DNA reads TGTGCCAGCAGCCGACGTGAGGGTGAAAAACTGTTTTTT. It yields the protein CASSRREGEKLFF.

The CDR3 coding sequence is TGTGCCAGCAGCTCCATTGACGACAGGAATCCCCCCTACAATGAGCAGTTCTTC. Protein sequence: CASSSIDDRNPPYNEQFF. The rearrangement links TRBV7-3 to TRBJ2-1, with TRBD1 as a possible D gene (6 bases). V lost 4 bases and J lost 2, with 21 bases in between. CDR3 size: 18 residues. Germline V CDR1 and CDR2: SGHTA, FQGTGA.

The J gene is TRBJ2-2, the V gene TRBV2; 10 positions match TRBD1. V gave up 6 bases and J gave up 6 bases; unmatched junction bases: 7. Germline loops: CDR1 SNHLY, CDR2 FYNNEI. CDR3 length: 15 amino acids. CDR3 in amino acids: CASRGTGESSGELFF. In DNA, the CDR3 is TGTGCCAGCAGGGGGACAGGGGAGAGCTCCGGGGAGCTGTTTTTT.